This T cell receptor beta chain was captured in a study of OX40 agonist ivuxolimab in advanced cancers. Across the whole study: Hepatocellular carcinoma, melanoma, renal cell or head and neck cancer affected the dose-escalation patients.

Germline V gene sequence: CDR1 MDHEN, CDR2 SYDVKM. There are 12 residues in the CDR3. Study outcomes and limitations: The study did not work out the antigen specificity of the expanded peripheral T cells. Some of the nonresponding patients also showed low levels of normalized T-cell clonal expansion.

Profiling relied on immunoSEQ multiplex PCR, and the TCRdb table lists in-frame clones only, not all of them. The sample yields over 50,000 clones, about nine tenths seen once. For this clone: Its target is not known.

The clonotype comes from an adult with an advanced solid tumor such as melanoma, head and neck, liver or kidney cancer. The J gene is TRBJ2-5, the V gene TRBV28; D not resolved. The J call could be wrong; TRBJ2-7 is a better fit for the DNA end. Material: CD4+ or CD8+ T cells sorted from blood, obtained in a trial of the OX40 agonist ivuxolimab. The CDR3 bases are TGTGCCAGCAGCCTCGTTGGCTACGAGCAGTACTTC. This translates into CASSLVGYEQYF.